Listed below are T cell receptor beta chains from one sample, sequenced in a study of T cell clusters in autoimmune cytopenias. TCRdb processed the multiplex PCR reads again and assigns one entry to each CDR3 protein, with no DNA. Seen in this sample are thousands of distinct CDR3 sequences; the ten most common clones hold 3% to 4%. Sequenced: peripheral blood. All receptors derive from a human donor with an autoimmune cytopenia or autoimmune hepatitis (not recorded which). The CDR3 runs from the conserved cysteine through the conserved F or W. Clone size, where shown, is once, few, many, or a class for clones that have expanded.

size | J | V | CDR3
- | TRBJ2-7 | TRBV7-2 | CASSGGGVVYEQYF
- | TRBJ2-2 | TRBV5-1 | CASSPGGPTNTGELFF
- | TRBJ2-5 | TRBV2 | CASSEGVYQTQYF
medium-sized | TRBJ2-5 | TRBV6-5 | CASRGGGETQYF
- | TRBJ1-2 | TRBV7-2 | CASSRQVQNPPRGYGYTF
- | TRBJ2-6 | TRBV5-1 | CASSPGPGGANVLTF
- | TRBJ2-7 | TRBV5-1 | CASSLDLVAGGRAYEQYF
- | TRBJ1-2 | TRBV5-4 | CASSTPGQGVGGYTF
medium-sized | TRBJ2-7 | TRBV19 | CASSKGLAGAGYEQYF
medium-sized | TRBJ2-5 | TRBV27 | CASSFRRPWGETQYF
medium-sized | TRBJ1-4 | TRBV6-1 | CASIGAEAATNEKLFF
medium-sized | TRBJ1-4 | TRBV5-1 | CASSLGFVAEKLFF
medium-sized | TRBJ1-2 | TRBV5-4 | CASSLVGQGVGGYTF
medium-sized | TRBJ1-6 | TRBV6-6 | CASSYLARQSSSYNSPLHF
medium-sized | TRBJ2-3 | TRBV27 | CASSLGSPDTQYF
medium-sized | TRBJ2-2 | TRBV24-1 | CATSVWRGGPQNTGELFF
medium-sized | TRBJ1-2 | TRBV7-2 | CASSLKAAGYGYTF
medium-sized | TRBJ1-2 | TRBV5-1 | CASSPLESLDGYTF
medium-sized | TRBJ2-3 | TRBV18 | CASSPPGADTQYF
medium-sized | TRBJ2-1 | TRBV27 | CASSPPWDFYNEQFF